The following is a T cell receptor beta chain sequence with its context. Its antigen is unknown. The data derive from a study of PD-1 blockade in classical Hodgkin lymphoma. As for the study in general: Intravenous infusions of nivolumab 3 mg/kg reached patients every 2 weeks. Findings and limits, study-wide: Before treatment, TCR diversity in newly diagnosed patients was reportedly lower than in healthy donors. Patients excluded were those beginning nivolumab under 1 year after ASCT.

Profiling relied on immunoSEQ multiplex PCR, and the TCRdb table lists in-frame clones only, not all of them. Of about 97,000 clones listed, approximately 83% are singletons. In every patient, relapse followed autologous stem cell transplantation, while exposure to brentuximab vedotin differed. The CDR3 spans 15 residues. The junction had 8 bases not matched to a gene; V was cut back by 8 bases and J by 2 bases. The germline V gene encodes CDR1 MNHEY and CDR2 SVGAGI. Sample: peripheral blood mononuclear cells (PBMCs), taken at baseline. This TCR came from a human donor with classical Hodgkin lymphoma. The chain recombines TRBV6-5 with TRBJ2-7; 11 bases align to TRBD2. CDR3 protein: CASRPGLADPYEQYF. DNA of the CDR3: TGTGCCAGCCGGCCGGGACTAGCGGACCCCTACGAGCAGTACTTC.